The 5 T cell receptor beta chains given below trace back to one sample, sequenced in a study of OX40 agonist ivuxolimab in advanced cancers. Sequenced by immunoSEQ multiplex PCR; TCRdb stores in-frame clones only, minus some. The sample includes about 69,000 clones, about nine tenths seen only once; the top ten take under 4.5%. This sample comprised CD4+ or CD8+ T cells sorted from blood, obtained in a trial of the OX40 agonist ivuxolimab. These receptors originate from an adult with an advanced solid tumor such as melanoma, head and neck, liver or kidney cancer.

The J gene is TRBJ2-3, the V gene TRBV27; D not certain. Germline V gene data show CDR1 as MNHEY and CDR2 as SMNVEV (reference sequence). V dropped 2 bases and J dropped 6 bases, with 12 bases sitting between them. The CDR3 runs to 14 residues. The CDR3 nucleotides are TGTGCCAGCAGTTTAATGAATTATCGGGATACGCAGTATTTT. This sequence encodes CASSLMNYRDTQYF.

The CDR3 protein is CASSSSRTEPQYGYTF. DNA for the CDR3: TGTGCCAGCAGCTCCAGCCGGACAGAGCCACAATATGGCTACACCTTC. This chain joins TRBV11-2 and TRBJ1-2; possibly TRBD1 for D (6 bases). The CDR3 has 16 residues. CDR1 is SGHAT and CDR2 is FQNNGV in the germline V gene. V lost 4 bases and J lost 5, with 20 bases in between.

J is TRBJ2-1 and V is TRBV14; D unresolved. V was trimmed by 1 base and J by 0 bases, leaving 13 bases between them. The germline CDR1 and CDR2 sequences are SGHDN and FVKESK. The CDR3 has 17 residues. This chain's CDR3 is CASSQVGRTSSYNEQFF. The CDR3 bases are TGTGCCAGCAGCCAAGTCGGAAGGACGAGCTCCTACAATGAGCAGTTCTTC.

This clone was counted between two and nine times. V and J are TRBV6-6 and TRBJ2-2; maybe TRBD2 (5 bases). The CDR3 covers 14 residues. CDR1 MNHNY and CDR2 SVGAGI come from the germline V gene (reference sequence). V was clipped by 6 bases and J by 1 base, with 9 bases between them. The CDR3 DNA follows: TGTGCCAGCAGGCCCAGCGGGAACACCGGGGAGCTGTTTTTT. Translated: CASRPSGNTGELFF.

The chain recombines TRBV4-1 with TRBJ1-1; D is unclear. The V end lost 4 bases, the J end lost 3 bases, and 21 bases lay between the germline ends. The CDR3 sequence is 17 residues long. Germline CDR1 MGHRA, CDR2 YSYEKL. The CDR3 DNA sequence: TGCGCCAGCAGCCCCTCCCCGGCGGTGCGGAGGGACACTGAAGCTTTCTTT. Residues: CASSPSPAVRRDTEAFF.